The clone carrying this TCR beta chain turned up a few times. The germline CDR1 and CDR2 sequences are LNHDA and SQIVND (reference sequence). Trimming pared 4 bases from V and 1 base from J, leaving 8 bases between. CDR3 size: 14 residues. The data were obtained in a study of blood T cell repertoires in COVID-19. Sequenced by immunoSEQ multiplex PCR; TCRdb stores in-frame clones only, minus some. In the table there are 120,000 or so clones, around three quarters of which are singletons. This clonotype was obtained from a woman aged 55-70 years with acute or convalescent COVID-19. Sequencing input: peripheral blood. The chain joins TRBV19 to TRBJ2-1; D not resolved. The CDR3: CASSREASYNEQFF. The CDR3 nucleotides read TGTGCCAGTAGTAGAGAAGCTTCCTACAATGAGCAGTTCTTC.